The next 10 T cell receptor beta chains were all read from a single sample in a study of blood T cell repertoires in COVID-19. This table comes from immunoSEQ multiplex PCR, and its TCRdb copy is limited to in-frame clones, with some not included. Of approximately 180,000 clones listed, 82% are singletons. The sample consisted of PBMCs or T cells enriched from blood (not recorded which). The receptors here all came from a woman aged 60-75 years with acute COVID-19.

V gene TRBV6-2 or TRBV6-3 combines with J gene TRBJ2-2, with D unresolved. Per the germline V gene, CDR1 is MNHEY and CDR2 is SVGEGT. V gave up 1 base and J gave up 4 bases, with 19 bases separating them. This CDR3 has 18 amino acids. The CDR3 DNA reads TGTGCCAGCAGTTACTACTCGACAATTTCCGCGACCACCGGGGAGCTGTTTTTT. As protein: CASSYYSTISATTGELFF.

The V call is TRBV6-5, the J call TRBJ1-1; a weak D match, TRBD1 (6 bases). Trimming shortened V by 7 bases and J by 11 bases, and 14 bases separated the two germline ends. The germline V gene has CDR1 MNHEY and CDR2 SVGAGI. The CDR3 runs 11 residues. CDR3: CASNVAGEAFF. CDR3 nucleotides: TGTGCCAGCAATGTGGCAGGGGAGGCTTTCTTT.

CDR3 residues: CASSESSGVETQYF. In DNA form, the CDR3 reads TGCGCCAGCAGTGAGTCGTCAGGCGTGGAGACCCAGTACTTC. The chain employs TRBV10-1 and TRBJ2-5; unclear D gene. The CDR3 extends over 14 amino acids. V dropped 0 bases and J dropped 5 bases, with 10 bases sitting between them. The germline CDR1 and CDR2 sequences are WNHNN and SYGVQD (reference sequence).

This chain connects TRBV3-1 (or the pseudogene TRBV3-2) to TRBJ1-3; the match to TRBD1 covers 7 bases. The CDR3 totals 18 residues. V was pared by 4 bases and J by 1 base, with 13 bases of the junction left unmatched. Per germline, CDR1 LGHDT and CDR2 YNNKEL (reference sequence). The CDR3 nucleotides are TGTGCCAGCAGCCCCACCGGCCTAAGGGGGCAATCTGGAAACACCATATATTTT. This sequence encodes CASSPTGLRGQSGNTIYF.

This clone was picked up one time. DNA of the CDR3: TGTGCCAGCAGCCAGGAGCTTCACGAGCAGTACTTC. This translates into CASSQELHEQYF. V and J are TRBV4-2 and TRBJ2-7; no firm D call. Trimming took 3 bases from V and 5 from J, leaving 8 bases between them. Germline lookup yields CDR1 LGHNA and CDR2 YNFKEQ. The CDR3 has 12 amino acids.

The gene calls are TRBV7-2 and TRBJ2-5, with D possibly matching TRBD2 (6 bases). The CDR3 runs to 15 residues. Germline loops: CDR1 SGHTA, CDR2 FQGNSA. V was pared by 1 base and J by 2 bases, with 11 bases between. CDR3 in DNA: TGTGCCAGCAGCTTAGTCGTAGGAGGGCAAGAGACCCAGTACTTC. Its translation: CASSLVVGGQETQYF.

V and J are TRBV4-3 and TRBJ1-2; D not certain. The ends were cut back, 1 base at V and 3 bases at J, with 15 bases in the middle. The CDR3 totals 16 residues. Per germline, CDR1 LGHNA and CDR2 YSLEER. The CDR3: CASSQGTAGNYYGYTF. The CDR3 DNA sequence: TGCGCCAGCAGCCAAGGGACGGCGGGGAATTACTATGGCTACACCTTC.

The sample holds a few counts of this clone. This chain joins TRBV27 and TRBJ2-2; no clear D. Trimming took off 8 bases at V and 5 bases at J, with 15 bases between the two ends. This CDR3 is built from 14 residues. From germline, CDR1 is MNHEY and CDR2 SMNVEV (reference sequence). This CDR3 reads CASFSAGWTGELFF. DNA of the CDR3: TGTGCCAGCTTCTCGGCAGGTTGGACCGGGGAGCTGTTTTTT.

This clone was counted a single time. V usage is TRBV5-5 and J usage is TRBJ1-5; the D is unclear. The CDR3 is 14 amino acids. V lost 4 bases to trimming and J lost 0 bases, with 8 bases between them. CDR1 and CDR2 (germline): SGHKS, YYEKEE (reference sequence). The CDR3 region is CASSRVNSNQPQHF. DNA of the CDR3: TGTGCCAGCAGCCGGGTGAATAGCAATCAGCCCCAGCATTTT.

The rearrangement uses TRBV23-1 and TRBJ2-5, with D tentatively TRBD1 (5 bases). TRBV23-1 is an open reading frame, and its role is uncertain. This CDR3 has 13 amino acids. V lost 11 bases and J lost 5, with 18 bases in between. This CDR3 is CAGVGWGVETQYF. The CDR3 DNA sequence: TGCGCCGGAGTGGGCTGGGGCGTGGAGACCCAGTACTTC.